These 32 T cell receptor beta chains were sequenced from one sample in a study of blood T cell repertoires in COVID-19. Libraries were prepared by immunoSEQ multiplex PCR; TCRdb keeps only in-frame clonotypes and omits some of them. This sample has 180,000 or so clones; approximately 88% occur once, and the top ten carry 10% to 15%. The sequencing sample was made of PBMCs or T cells enriched from blood (not recorded which). The receptors were sampled from a woman aged 55-69 years who had recovered from COVID-19.

A few counts support this clone. In DNA form, the CDR3 reads TGTGCCTCCTGGGGAGGGGGAGCTTTCTTT. Protein sequence: CASWGGGAFF. The V call is TRBV6-5, the J call TRBJ1-1; possible D gene TRBD1, 6 bases. The CDR3 has 10 amino acids. The V end lost 11 bases, the J end lost 10 bases, and 14 bases lay between the germline ends. The germline gives CDR1 MNHEY, CDR2 SVGAGI.

The V and J genes are TRBV28 and TRBJ2-7; tentative D call: TRBD1 (6 bases). This CDR3 is built from 16 residues. Between the trimmed V and J ends, which lost 6 bases and 3 bases, there was a span of 21 bases. CDR1 and CDR2 from the germline V gene are MDHEN and SYDVKM. The CDR3 loop reads CASSSAGVGENYEQYF. CDR3 DNA sequence: TGTGCCAGCAGCTCCGCAGGGGTGGGAGAGAACTACGAGCAGTACTTC.

This sequence joins TRBV28 and TRBJ1-6; D call uncertain. V was cut by 2 bases and J by 8 bases, with 7 bases left in between. This CDR3 has 13 amino acids. In germline, CDR1 is MDHEN, CDR2 SYDVKM. The CDR3 nucleotides are TGTGCCAGCAGTTTACAACAGTATTCACCCCTCCACTTT. Translated, it gives CASSLQQYSPLHF.

V usage is TRBV4-2 and J usage is TRBJ1-4, with a tentative D call TRBD1 (6 bases). V gave up 1 base and J gave up 4 bases, with 13 bases separating them. Germline V gives CDR1 LGHNA, CDR2 YNFKEQ. This CDR3 has 16 residues. The CDR3 protein is CASSQVLDRINEKLFF. The CDR3 region has the DNA TGTGCCAGCAGCCAAGTCCTAGACAGGATTAATGAAAAACTGTTTTTT.

The J gene is TRBJ2-2, the V gene TRBV11-3; 14 bases agree with TRBD2. Germline-derived CDR1 and CDR2 are SGHNT and YENEEA. The CDR3 covers 16 residues. With V trimmed by 2 bases and J by 6 bases, 2 bases remained unmatched. CDR3 nucleotide sequence: TGTGCCAGCAGCTTATCGGGACTAGCGGGGGCCGGGGAGCTGTTTTTT. Translated: CASSLSGLAGAGELFF.

The genes are TRBV5-1 and TRBJ1-5; D unresolved. The CDR3 has 14 residues. V lost 0 bases and J 3 bases, leaving 7 bases between the germline ends. Germline CDR1 and CDR2: SGHRS and YFSETQ. The CDR3 loop is CASSLDSPNQPQHF. The DNA of the CDR3 is TGCGCCAGCAGCTTGGACAGTCCCAATCAGCCCCAGCATTTT.

As concerns this clone: Other DNA sequences in this specimen translate into the identical CDR3. V is TRBV7-2 and J is TRBJ2-5; D unclear. The germline gives CDR1 SGHTA, CDR2 FQGNSA. Trimming cost V 5 bases and J 4 bases, with 8 bases left between them. This CDR3 comprises 12 residues. CDR3: CASSLIRETQYF. CDR3 bases: TGTGCCAGCAGCCTAATTCGAGAGACCCAGTACTTC. Supplemented by reference TRBV7-2 and TRBJ2-5, the full variable domain reads GAGVSQSPSNKVTEKGKDVELRCDPISGHTALYWYRQSLGQGLEFLIYFQGNSAPDKSGLPSDRFSAERTGGSVSTLTIQRTQQEDSAVYLCASSLIRETQYFGPGTRLLVL.

The rearrangement joins TRBV10-3 to TRBJ2-2; a weak D match, TRBD1 (5 bases). This CDR3 region has 15 residues. Looked up from germline, CDR1 is ENHRY and CDR2 is SYGVKD. V was pared by 5 bases and J by 4 bases, with 14 bases between. CDR3 sequence (DNA): TGTGCCATCAGTCTCGGAAGGGGCAGCACCGGGGAGCTGTTTTTT. Translating gives CAISLGRGSTGELFF.

The chain employs TRBV5-5 and TRBJ2-3; 10 bases map to TRBD2. Germline V CDR1 and CDR2: SGHKS, YYEKEE (reference sequence). The junction had 8 bases not matched to a gene; V was cut back by 5 bases and J by 5 bases. The CDR3 contains 15 residues. CDR3 in amino acids: CASSPSSGGGDTQYF. The CDR3 nucleotides are TGTGCCAGCAGTCCTAGCAGCGGGGGGGGAGATACGCAGTATTTT.

J is TRBJ1-1 and V is TRBV5-1; the match to TRBD1 covers 8 bases. This CDR3 spans 15 amino acids. V dropped 1 base and J dropped 1; count of bases not matched to a gene: 3. Per germline, CDR1 SGHRS and CDR2 YFSETQ. CDR3: CASSLLQGANTEAFF. The CDR3 DNA reads TGCGCCAGCAGCTTGTTGCAGGGGGCGAACACTGAAGCTTTCTTT.

In its sample, this clone was seen once. The genes are TRBV25-1 and TRBJ2-1, with 15 positions matching TRBD2. CDR1 is MGHDK, CDR2 SYGVNS, per germline. The V gene end was trimmed by 5 bases and the J gene end by 3 bases; junction bases not matched to a gene: 5. The CDR3 spans 17 residues. The DNA of the CDR3 is TGTGCCAGCAGTCGAGGACTAGCGGGGGGGAGCTACAATGAGCAGTTCTTC. This gives the protein CASSRGLAGGSYNEQFF.

The gene calls are TRBV10-2 and TRBJ2-1, with D possibly matching TRBD2 (7 bases). Deletions cut 0 bases from V and 8 bases from J, with 17 bases between. This CDR3 region has 16 residues. CDR1 and CDR2 (germline): WSHSY, SAAADI. CDR3 bases: TGCGCCAGCAGTGAGTCAGGGGGGGCGGTCGGGGATGAGCAGTTCTTC. Amino acid sequence: CASSESGGAVGDEQFF.

V and J are TRBV29-1 and TRBJ2-3, with 7 bases lining up with TRBD2. There are 16 residues in the CDR3. The ends lost 1 base at V and 0 bases at J; junction bases unmatched: 7. Germline CDR1 and CDR2: SQVTM and ANQGSEA. The CDR3: CSVEGWSGTSTDTQYF. The CDR3 DNA follows: TGCAGCGTTGAAGGATGGAGCGGGACTAGCACAGATACGCAGTATTTT.

The rearrangement links TRBV27 to TRBJ2-7; 12 bases are shared with TRBD2. The CDR3 covers 16 residues. The V and J ends lost 4 bases and 3 bases, in that order; junction bases with no gene match: 7. The V gene's germline CDR1 is MNHEY and CDR2 SMNVEV (reference sequence). In DNA, the CDR3 is TGTGCCAGCAGTTCGGATCCGGGACTAGCGGGCTACGAGCAGTACTTC. Protein: CASSSDPGLAGYEQYF.

In this sample, this clone turned up a few times. V gene TRBV5-8 combines with J gene TRBJ2-5, with D maybe TRBD2 (7 bases). The CDR3 is made up of 15 amino acids. V was shortened by 1 base and J by 4 bases, with 14 bases between the two germline ends. Germline lookup yields CDR1 SGHTS and CDR2 YDEGEE. The DNA for the CDR3 is TGTGCCAGCAGCTTGCGTGGGGGGGCCCGAGAGACCCAGTACTTC. Translating gives CASSLRGGARETQYF. Combining the CDR3 with reference TRBV5-8 and TRBJ2-5 gives the whole variable domain EAGVTQSPTHLIKTRGQQATLRCSPISGHTSVYWYQQALGLGLQFLLWYDEGEERNRGNFPPRFSGRQFPNYSSELNVNALELEDSALYLCASSLRGGARETQYFGPGTRLLVL.

V is TRBV7-9 and J is TRBJ1-5; 8 nucleotides align to TRBD1. Germline V gene sequence: CDR1 SEHNR, CDR2 FQNEAQ (reference sequence). The CDR3 covers 15 residues. V trimming: 3 bases; J trimming: 3 bases; junction bases outside the gene matches: 4. The CDR3 protein is CASSFGQGYNQPQHF. The CDR3, as DNA: TGTGCCAGCAGCTTTGGACAGGGATACAATCAGCCCCAGCATTTT.

This clone came up a few times. The chain uses TRBV18 and TRBJ1-5, with 8 bases that match TRBD1. The germline V gene encodes CDR1 KGHSH and CDR2 LQKENI. V was clipped by 4 bases and J by 4 bases; unmatched bases: 6. The CDR3 runs 15 residues. The CDR3 nucleotides read TGTGCCAGCTCACAATTGACAGGGGCAAATCAGCCCCAGCATTTT. The encoded protein is CASSQLTGANQPQHF. Based on the CDR3 plus reference TRBV18 and TRBJ1-5, the full variable domain is NAGVMQNPRHLVRRRGQEARLRCSPMKGHSHVYWYRQLPEEGLKFMVYLQKENIIDESGMPKERFSAEFPKEGPSILRIQQVVRGDSAAYFCASSQLTGANQPQHFGDGTRLSIL.

The chain recombines TRBV25-1 with TRBJ1-1, with D tentatively TRBD1 (6 bases). Germline V gives CDR1 MGHDK, CDR2 SYGVNS. The V gene lost 4 bases and the J gene lost 2 bases, with 14 bases spanning the gap. The CDR3 has 15 amino acids. This CDR3 reads CASSGLNRVNTEAFF. CDR3 sequence (DNA): TGTGCCAGCAGTGGCCTTAACAGGGTCAACACTGAAGCTTTCTTT. Variable domain in full (rest from reference TRBV25-1 and TRBJ1-1): EADIYQTPRYLVIGTGKKITLECSQTMGHDKMYWYQQDPGMELHLIHYSYGVNSTEKGDLSSESTVSRIRTEHFPLTLESARPSHTSQYLCASSGLNRVNTEAFFGQGTRLTVV.

In its sample, this clone was seen once. The rearrangement uses TRBV7-8 and TRBJ2-7; D call uncertain. The V end lost 3 bases, the J end lost 5 bases, and 5 bases lay between the germline ends. This CDR3 comprises 11 residues. The V gene's germline CDR1 is SGHVS and CDR2 FQNEAQ. CDR3 sequence reads: CASSLRNEQYF. The CDR3, as DNA: TGTGCCAGCAGCTTGAGGAACGAGCAGTACTTC.

This clone was seen only once. This rearrangement joins TRBV9 to TRBJ2-2; tentatively, D is TRBD1 (6 bases). V dropped 4 bases and J dropped 7 bases, with 20 bases sitting between them. The CDR3 sequence is 16 residues long. Germline V gene lookup returns CDR1 SGDLS and CDR2 YYNGEE. CDR3 residues: CASSRDVGGGVGELFF. The CDR3 DNA follows: TGTGCCAGCAGCCGGGACGTTGGGGGCGGTGTCGGGGAGCTGTTTTTT. The complete variable domain, with remaining parts taken from reference TRBV9 and TRBJ2-2, reads DSGVTQTPKHLITATGQRVTLRCSPRSGDLSVYWYQQSLDQGLQFLIQYYNGEERAKGNILERFSAQQFPDLHSELNLSSLELGDSALYFCASSRDVGGGVGELFFGEGSRLTVL.

This chain connects TRBV2 to TRBJ1-5; no clear D. The length of the CDR3 is 13 residues. Germline CDR1 reads SNHLY; CDR2 reads FYNNEI. Trimming took 2 bases from V and 8 from J, leaving 10 bases between them. The CDR3 loop reads CASSEQEQKPQHF. DNA of the CDR3: TGTGCCAGCAGTGAACAGGAACAGAAGCCCCAGCATTTT.

The gene calls are TRBV14 and TRBJ1-1, with D possibly being TRBD1 (6 bases). The V gene's germline CDR1 is SGHDN and CDR2 FVKESK. CDR3 length equals 14 residues. V was cut by 2 bases and J by 1 base, with 8 bases left in between. CDR3 nucleotides: TGTGCCAGCAGCCAACAGGACAGGAACACTGAAGCTTTCTTT. Translated: CASSQQDRNTEAFF.

The V call is TRBV10-3, the J call TRBJ2-7; D is ambiguous. This CDR3 is 16 amino acids long. V was shortened by 4 bases and J by 0 bases, with 16 bases between the two germline ends. Per the germline V gene, CDR1 is ENHRY and CDR2 is SYGVKD. CDR3 nucleotide sequence: TGTGCCATCAGTGGGGTCGGTCGGAGCAGCTCCTACGAGCAGTACTTC. Encoded protein: CAISGVGRSSSYEQYF.

The V call is TRBV25-1, the J call TRBJ1-2; a possible D gene is TRBD1 (6 bases). Germline V gene data show CDR1 as MGHDK and CDR2 as SYGVNS. CDR3 length equals 15 residues. V lost 1 base and J 6 bases, leaving 15 bases between the germline ends. The CDR3 DNA reads TGTGCCAGCAGTGAATTCACGGGGGGCGGGCATGGCTACACCTTC. Translation gives CASSEFTGGGHGYTF.

The rearrangement uses TRBV10-3 and TRBJ1-5, with D possibly being TRBD1 (5 bases). V was pared by 5 bases and J by 5 bases, with 13 bases between. CDR3 size: 14 residues. Germline CDR1 reads ENHRY; CDR2 reads SYGVKD. The CDR3 spells CAISRDRQYQPQHF. The CDR3 region has the DNA TGTGCCATCAGTAGGGATAGACAGTATCAGCCCCAGCATTTT.

This clone was recorded many times. The chain has TRBV6-5 and TRBJ1-1, with D unclear. Germline V gene data show CDR1 as MNHEY and CDR2 as SVGAGI. The V end was cut by 4 bases, the J end by 8 bases, with 11 bases between. There are 12 residues in the CDR3. The CDR3 here is CASSFESGEAFF. In nucleotides, the CDR3 is TGTGCCAGCAGTTTTGAAAGCGGCGAAGCTTTCTTT.

The V and J genes are TRBV18 and TRBJ2-1; 7 bases match TRBD2. V shed 3 bases, J shed 3 bases, and the junction held 8 bases outside the gene matches. Germline-derived CDR1 and CDR2 are KGHSH and LQKENI. The CDR3 is 16 residues long. CDR3: CASSPSLAGVYNEQFF. The CDR3 nucleotides read TGTGCCAGCTCACCGTCCCTGGCGGGGGTCTACAATGAGCAGTTCTTC. The full variable domain, with the rest looked up from reference TRBV18 and TRBJ2-1, is NAGVMQNPRHLVRRRGQEARLRCSPMKGHSHVYWYRQLPEEGLKFMVYLQKENIIDESGMPKERFSAEFPKEGPSILRIQQVVRGDSAAYFCASSPSLAGVYNEQFFGPGTRLTVL.

The rearrangement links TRBV4-1 to TRBJ2-3; 8 bases match TRBD1. The germline CDR1 and CDR2 sequences are MGHRA and YSYEKL. This CDR3 has 15 residues. Trimming cost V 1 base and J 3 bases; bases outside gene matches: 3. CDR3 DNA sequence: TGCGCCAGCAGCCAAGGCAGGGGGCGAACAGATACGCAGTATTTT. It translates to CASSQGRGRTDTQYF.

This chain links TRBV9 with TRBJ2-2; maybe TRBD1 (5 bases). Germline V lookup: CDR1 SGDLS, CDR2 YYNGEE. The CDR3 sequence is 15 residues long. V dropped 2 bases and J dropped 1 base, with 9 bases sitting between them. Written as DNA, the CDR3 is TGTGCCAGCAGCGTGGACATCCAGAACACCGGGGAGCTGTTTTTT. Amino acids: CASSVDIQNTGELFF.

The CDR3 bases are TGTGCCAGCAGCCACCGGACTAACCAAGAGACCCAGTACTTC. Its translation is CASSHRTNQETQYF. The chain recombines TRBV3-1 (or the pseudogene TRBV3-2) with TRBJ2-5; D might be TRBD2 (6 bases). The CDR3 is 14 amino acids. Germline CDR1 is LGHDT and CDR2 is YNNKEL (reference sequence). V dropped 3 bases and J dropped 0 bases, with 8 bases sitting between them.

This clone occurred many times. The rearrangement uses TRBV27 and TRBJ2-4; D might be TRBD1 (6 bases). Germline CDR1 reads MNHEY; CDR2 reads SMNVEV (reference sequence). Trimming left V 5 bases short and J 1 base short, with 15 bases between. The CDR3 totals 16 residues. CDR3 DNA: TGTGCCAGCAGTGCCCAGGGGTTCTCCGCCAAAAACATTCAGTACTTC. Amino acid sequence: CASSAQGFSAKNIQYF.

This clone was picked up a small number of times. V and J are TRBV5-4 and TRBJ2-1; weak D call: TRBD1 (6 bases). The CDR3 is 16 amino acids. V was trimmed by 4 bases and J by 7 bases, leaving 21 bases between them. In germline, CDR1 is SGHNT, CDR2 YYREEE (reference sequence). The CDR3 sequence is CASSAEQGIRRNEQFF. In nucleotides, the CDR3 is TGTGCCAGCAGCGCCGAACAGGGAATTAGGAGGAATGAGCAGTTCTTC.